This T cell receptor (beta chain) originates from a study of cytomegalovirus exposure and HLA in healthy donors. General study points: In a later analysis, compared with equally common non-associated chains, HLA-associated beta chains were more expanded.

Primers included in the PCR were 60 Vbeta and 13 Jbeta primers. The method was immunoSEQ multiplex PCR; TCRdb's version includes in-frame clones alone and lacks a portion of them. Of some 79,000 clones listed, 55% to 70% were seen once; the top ten hold 15%. In the case of this clone: Its antigen is unidentified.

Sequencing input: PBMCs. This receptor was obtained from a woman aged 40 to 55 in good health and CMV-seropositive.

Written as DNA, the CDR3 is TGCGCCAGCAGCCAAGCCGGACAGGGCGGCACTGAAGCTTTCTTT. Its translation is CASSQAGQGGTEAFF. The J gene is TRBJ1-1, the V gene TRBV4-3, with TRBD1 matching over 8 bases. Germline V CDR1 and CDR2: LGHNA, YSLEER. V lost 1 base and J lost 4; bases outside the gene matches: 5. The CDR3 covers 15 residues.